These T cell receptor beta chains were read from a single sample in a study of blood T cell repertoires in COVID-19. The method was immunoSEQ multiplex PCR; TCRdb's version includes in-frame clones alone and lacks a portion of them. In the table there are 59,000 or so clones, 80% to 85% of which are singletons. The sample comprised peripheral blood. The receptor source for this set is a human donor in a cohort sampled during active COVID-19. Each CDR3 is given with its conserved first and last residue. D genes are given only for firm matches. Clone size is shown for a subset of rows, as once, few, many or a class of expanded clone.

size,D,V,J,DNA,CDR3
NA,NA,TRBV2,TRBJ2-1,TGTGCCAGCAATAGAGTTGGGCAGGGTGAGCAGTTCTTC,CASNRVGQGEQFF
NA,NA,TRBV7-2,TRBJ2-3,TGTGCCAGCAGCTCGACTTGGCTGACTCTCGGGGATACGCAGTATTTT,CASSSTWLTLGDTQYF
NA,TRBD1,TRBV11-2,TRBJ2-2,TGTGCCAGCAGCTCCTACAGGGGCCCCCACACCGGGGAGCTGTTTTTT,CASSSYRGPHTGELFF
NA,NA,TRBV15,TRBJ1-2,TGTGCCACCAGCTTTTTTCAGGGGTCGGCTTGGGGCTACACCTTC,CATSFFQGSAWGYTF
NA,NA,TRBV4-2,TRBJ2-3,TGTGCCAGCAGCCAACCCCTGTCAGATACGCAGTATTTT,CASSQPLSDTQYF
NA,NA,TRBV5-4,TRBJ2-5,TGTGCCAGCAGCTCCCGGGACTTGCAAGAGACCCAGTACTTC,CASSSRDLQETQYF
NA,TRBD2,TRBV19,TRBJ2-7,TGTGCCAGTAGTGACCCGGGACTAGCGGGAACCTACGAGCAGTACTTC,CASSDPGLAGTYEQYF
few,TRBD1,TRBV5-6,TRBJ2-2,TGTGCCAGCAGCTCCTTACCGGGACAGGGCTTATCCGGGGAGCTGTTTTTT,CASSSLPGQGLSGELFF
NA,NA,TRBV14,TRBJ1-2,TGTGCCAGCAGCAAAACGATCACTAGCTACACCTTC,CASSKTITSYTF
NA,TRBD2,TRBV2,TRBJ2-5,TGTGCCTGCCGACTAGCGGAACAAGAGACCCAGTACTTC,CACRLAEQETQYF
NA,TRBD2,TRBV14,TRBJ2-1,TGTGCCAGCAGCCAGAGATGGCTAGCGGGGGGATACAATGAGCAGTTCTTC,CASSQRWLAGGYNEQFF
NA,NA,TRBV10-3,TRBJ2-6,TGTGCCATCAGTGGAGACAACCCCGGGGCCAACGTCCTGACTTTC,CAISGDNPGANVLTF
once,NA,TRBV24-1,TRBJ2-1,TGTGCCACCAGTGATCCACAGGGTGGTGAGCAGTTCTTC,CATSDPQGGEQFF
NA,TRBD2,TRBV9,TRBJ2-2,TGTGCCAGCAGCGGATCAGCGGGGGGGCGTACCGGGGAGCTGTTTTTT,CASSGSAGGRTGELFF
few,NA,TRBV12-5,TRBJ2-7,TGTGCTAGTGGTTTAACTCTAACGAGACAGGCGCTCTACGAGCAGTACTTC,CASGLTLTRQALYEQYF
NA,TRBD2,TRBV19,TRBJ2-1,TGTGCCAGTAGTAACGTACTAGCGGGGGGGCCTTATGAGCAGTTCTTC,CASSNVLAGGPYEQFF
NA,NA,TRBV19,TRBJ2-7,TGTGCCAGTAGTCCCGCCCAGGGACTCTCCTACGAGCAGTACTTC,CASSPAQGLSYEQYF
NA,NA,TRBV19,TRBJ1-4,TGTGCCAGTAGTCCGAGGGCCCGGGGTGAAAAACTGTTTTTT,CASSPRARGEKLFF
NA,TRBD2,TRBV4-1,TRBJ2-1,TGCGCCAGCAGCCAAGTTGACCTAGCGGGGCGAGCCTACAATGAGCAGTTCTTC,CASSQVDLAGRAYNEQFF
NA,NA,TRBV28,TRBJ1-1,TGTGCCAGCAGGGCCCCTTTGAACACTGAAGCTTTCTTT,CASRAPLNTEAFF
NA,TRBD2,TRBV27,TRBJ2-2,TGTGCCAGCAGTTTAGGACTAGCGGGGACCGGGGAGCTGTTTTTT,CASSLGLAGTGELFF
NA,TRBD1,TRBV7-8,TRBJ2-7,TGTGCCAGCAGCACCGGACAGGGGGCATTGGACGAGCAGTACTTC,CASSTGQGALDEQYF
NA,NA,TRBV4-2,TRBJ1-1,TGTGCCAGCAGCCAAGAAGGCAGGGGTCTGAACACTGAAGCTTTCTTT,CASSQEGRGLNTEAFF
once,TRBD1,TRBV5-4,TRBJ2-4,TGTGCCAGCAGCCCTATATCAGGGGGTCGGAACATTCAGTACTTC,CASSPISGGRNIQYF
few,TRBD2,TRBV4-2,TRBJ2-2,TGTGCCAGCGGCCTAGCGGGGGGAATCACCGGGGAGCTGTTTTTT,CASGLAGGITGELFF
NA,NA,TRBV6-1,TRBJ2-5,TGTGCCAGCAGTGAACTTCGAGCCCAGTACTTC,CASSELRAQYF
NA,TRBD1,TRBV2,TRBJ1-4,TGTGCCAGCAGCCGGGACAGGGGGACTGAAAAACTGTTTTTT,CASSRDRGTEKLFF